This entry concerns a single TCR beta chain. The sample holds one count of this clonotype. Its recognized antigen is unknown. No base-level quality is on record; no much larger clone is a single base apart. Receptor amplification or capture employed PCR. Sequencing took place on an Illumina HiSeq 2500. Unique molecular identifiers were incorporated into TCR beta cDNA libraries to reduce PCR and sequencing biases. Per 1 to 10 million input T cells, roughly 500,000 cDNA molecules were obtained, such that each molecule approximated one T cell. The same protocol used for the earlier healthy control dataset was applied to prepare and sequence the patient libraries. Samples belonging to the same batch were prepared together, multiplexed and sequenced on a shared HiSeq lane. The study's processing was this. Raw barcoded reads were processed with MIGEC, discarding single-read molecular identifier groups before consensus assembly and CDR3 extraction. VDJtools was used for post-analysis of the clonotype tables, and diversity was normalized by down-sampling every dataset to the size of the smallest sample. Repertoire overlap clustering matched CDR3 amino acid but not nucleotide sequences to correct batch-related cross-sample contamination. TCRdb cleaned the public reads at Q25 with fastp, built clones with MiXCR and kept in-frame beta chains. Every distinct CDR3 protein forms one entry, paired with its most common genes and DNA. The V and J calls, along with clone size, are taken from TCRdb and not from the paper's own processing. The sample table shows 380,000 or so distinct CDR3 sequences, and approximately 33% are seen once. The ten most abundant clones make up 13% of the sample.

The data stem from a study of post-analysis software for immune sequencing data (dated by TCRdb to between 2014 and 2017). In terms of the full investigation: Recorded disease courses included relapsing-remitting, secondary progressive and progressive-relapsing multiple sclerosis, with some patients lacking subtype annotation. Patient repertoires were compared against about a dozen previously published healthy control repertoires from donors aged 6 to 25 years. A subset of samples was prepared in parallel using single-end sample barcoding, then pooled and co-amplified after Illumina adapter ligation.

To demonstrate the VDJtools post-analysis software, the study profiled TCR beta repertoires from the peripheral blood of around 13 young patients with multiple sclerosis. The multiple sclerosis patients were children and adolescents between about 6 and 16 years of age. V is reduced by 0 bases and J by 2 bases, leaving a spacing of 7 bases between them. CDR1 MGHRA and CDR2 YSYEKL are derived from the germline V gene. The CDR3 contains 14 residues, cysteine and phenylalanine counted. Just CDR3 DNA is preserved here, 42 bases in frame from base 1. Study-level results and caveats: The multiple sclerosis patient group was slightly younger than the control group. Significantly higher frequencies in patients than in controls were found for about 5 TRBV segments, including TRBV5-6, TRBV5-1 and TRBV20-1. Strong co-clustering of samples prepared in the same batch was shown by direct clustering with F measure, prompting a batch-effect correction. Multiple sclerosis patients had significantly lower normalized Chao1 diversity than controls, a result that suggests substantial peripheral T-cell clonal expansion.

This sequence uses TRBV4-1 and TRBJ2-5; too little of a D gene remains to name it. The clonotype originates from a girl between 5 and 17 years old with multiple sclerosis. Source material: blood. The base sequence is TGCGCCAGCAGCCAAGATGTCGGACAAGAGACCCAGTACTTC. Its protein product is CASSQDVGQETQYF.